One sample yielded the 6 T cell receptor beta chains listed below, sequenced in a study of T cells expressing NK-cell markers. TCRdb derives one entry per CDR3 protein from the 5' RACE reads, leaving out DNA. Its table lists tens of thousands of distinct CDR3 sequences. The sample comprised blood T cells: a sorted CD56 or NKG2C T cell subset, CD4+ or CD8+ T cells, or bulk PBMC T cells (not recorded which). The receptor set was obtained from a woman aged 18 to 75 in good health.

The chain uses TRBV5-6 and TRBJ2-3; absent DNA, TCRdb's TRBD2 call cannot be checked. The CDR3 runs 15 residues. The germline CDR1 and CDR2 sequences are SGHDT and YYEEEE. This CDR3 reads CASSLSGSLTDTQYF.

This chain connects TRBV7-7 to TRBJ1-3; the D gene TCRdb calls, TRBD1, cannot be checked with no DNA. The CDR3 runs to 18 residues. Germline V CDR1 and CDR2: SSHAT, FNYEAQ (reference sequence). The CDR3 reads CASSIHDGQGDGGNTIYF.

The chain links TRBV7-2 to TRBJ1-1; with no DNA, the TCRdb D assignment of TRBD1 cannot be verified. The CDR3 contains 12 residues. Germline V lookup: CDR1 SGHTA, CDR2 FQGNSA. This CDR3 is CASSPGRREAFF.

V usage is TRBV25-1 and J usage is TRBJ2-1. Germline loops: CDR1 MGHDK, CDR2 SYGVNS. The CDR3 sequence is 14 residues long. CDR3 in amino acids: CASSDSAGRDEQFF.

The J gene is TRBJ1-4, the V gene TRBV6-5; TCRdb indicates TRBD1, and absent DNA this call remains unverified. This CDR3 region has 17 residues. Germline assignment: CDR1 MNHEY and CDR2 SVGAGI. The CDR3 region is CASSIRDRGPSNEKLFF.

V usage is TRBV10-2 and J usage is TRBJ2-1. The germline V gene has CDR1 WSHSY and CDR2 SAAADI. The CDR3 consists of 15 residues. CDR3 protein: CASSEHFSSYNEQFF.